This T cell receptor beta chain derives from a study of T-cell reconstitution after alpha-beta-depleted transplantation in children. Trimming removed 6 bases at V and 3 bases at J, with 17 bases between. Germline V CDR1 and CDR2: SQVTM, ANQGSEA. There are 14 residues in the CDR3. Preparation of the TCRbeta library involved a method that used unique molecular identifiers. Using its own MiXCR run on the PCR reads, TCRdb lists one record per CDR3 protein. The profile shows hundreds of thousands of distinct CDR3 sequences, around 12% of them singletons. This chain connects TRBV29-1 to TRBJ2-5; the D gene is possibly TRBD1 (6 bases). The clonotype originates from a human donor who donated a stem cell graft to a child with acute lymphoblastic leukemia. Here the sequenced sample was PBMCs from the stem cell graft donor, taken from the stem cell graft. CDR3 coding DNA: TGCAGCGTAGCTTGGGGGCTAGCAGAAGAGACCCAGTACTTC. It codes for CSVAWGLAEETQYF.